Following are 8 T cell receptor beta chains from one sample sequenced in a study of shared clonotypes between healthy human individuals. Clones were sequenced by immunoSEQ multiplex PCR, and TCRdb holds only the in-frame ones, with some missing. The sample records 600,000 to 750,000 clones, less than 95% being singletons. Sequencing input: memory CD8+ T cells from PBMCs. The sample's subset: CD45RO+ cells pooled with CCR7-negative TemRA cells. The receptors were sampled from a man aged 18 to 30 in good health. Some clones in this sample may be carry-over from other donors' samples.

The chain carries TRBV5-5 and TRBJ2-7; 11 bases map to TRBD1. This CDR3 has 16 residues. V was pared by 5 bases and J by 3 bases, with 10 bases of the junction left unmatched. Germline loops: CDR1 SGHKS, CDR2 YYEKEE (reference sequence). Here the CDR3 reads CASRETGTGGGYEQYF. CDR3 bases: TGTGCCAGCAGGGAAACCGGGACAGGGGGAGGCTACGAGCAGTACTTC.

V is TRBV14 and J is TRBJ2-1, with D possibly TRBD2 on 6 matching bases. CDR1 is SGHDN and CDR2 is FVKESK in the germline V gene. The CDR3 is 15 residues long. V gave up 3 bases and J gave up 4 bases, with 13 bases separating them. The DNA for the CDR3 is TGTGCCAGCAGCCAGTGGGACTTACAATACAATGAGCAGTTCTTC. Encoded protein: CASSQWDLQYNEQFF.

This chain joins TRBV28 and TRBJ1-5, with D unresolved. Trimming took off 8 bases at V and 0 bases at J, with 11 bases between the two ends. Germline assignment: CDR1 MDHEN and CDR2 SYDVKM. The CDR3 consists of 14 residues. The DNA for the CDR3 is TGTGCCAGCCAGCCCGGGTATAGCAATCAGCCCCAGCATTTT. Amino acid sequence: CASQPGYSNQPQHF. Combining the CDR3 with reference TRBV28 and TRBJ1-5 gives the whole variable domain DVKVTQSSRYLVKRTGEKVFLECVQDMDHENMFWYRQDPGLGLRLIYFSYDVKMKEKGDIPEGYSVSREKKERFSLILESASTNQTSMYLCASQPGYSNQPQHFGDGTRLSIL.

The chain joins TRBV29-1 to TRBJ2-2; possibly TRBD2 for D (5 bases). The CDR3 is 13 residues long. Trimming stripped 4 bases from V and 4 bases from J, with 10 bases between. Germline lookup yields CDR1 SQVTM and CDR2 ANQGSEA. For the CDR3, the DNA is TGCAGCGTTGTGGGAGCAGCCACCGGGGAGCTGTTTTTT. This sequence encodes CSVVGAATGELFF.

This chain uses TRBV28 with TRBJ2-7; 7 positions agree with TRBD1. Looked up from germline, CDR1 is MDHEN and CDR2 is SYDVKM. This CDR3 is built from 13 residues. V lost 5 bases, J lost 3 bases, and 4 bases stayed unmatched. The CDR3 DNA sequence: TGTGCCAGCAGTCCCGACAGGGTCTACGAGCAGTACTTC. Translated: CASSPDRVYEQYF. The full variable domain, rest sourced from reference TRBV28 and TRBJ2-7, is DVKVTQSSRYLVKRTGEKVFLECVQDMDHENMFWYRQDPGLGLRLIYFSYDVKMKEKGDIPEGYSVSREKKERFSLILESASTNQTSMYLCASSPDRVYEQYFGPGTRLTVT.

V and J are TRBV5-6 and TRBJ1-1; D uncertain. V was cut by 4 bases and J by 11 bases, with 18 bases left in between. Germline V gives CDR1 SGHDT, CDR2 YYEEEE. The CDR3 is 13 residues long. The CDR3 nucleotides are TGTGCCAGCAGCCTACTATATTCCGGGGAGGCTTTCTTT. Its protein is CASSLLYSGEAFF. Complete variable domain (other parts from reference TRBV5-6 and TRBJ1-1): DAGVTQSPTHLIKTRGQQVTLRCSPKSGHDTVSWYQQALGQGPQFIFQYYEEEERQRGNFPDRFSGHQFPNYSSELNVNALLLGDSALYLCASSLLYSGEAFFGQGTRLTVV.

In its sample, this clone was seen a few times. The rearrangement links TRBV28 to TRBJ1-5, with D hard to call. Per germline, CDR1 MDHEN and CDR2 SYDVKM. The V end lost 8 bases, the J end lost 1 base, and 12 bases lay between the germline ends. The CDR3 contains 14 residues. The CDR3 coding sequence is TGTGCCAGCCGGACCCGAGAGAGCAATCAGCCCCAGCATTTT. It specifies CASRTRESNQPQHF.

Concerning this clone itself: The identical CDR3 is also encoded by other nucleotide sequences in the sample. The V gene is TRBV4-2, the J gene TRBJ1-1, with unresolved D. The germline gives CDR1 LGHNA, CDR2 YNFKEQ. CDR3 length equals 13 residues. V was pared by 0 bases and J by 5 bases, with 7 bases between. The CDR3 sequence is CASSQEGGTEAFF. CDR3 bases: TGTGCCAGCAGCCAAGAGGGTGGGACTGAAGCTTTCTTT.